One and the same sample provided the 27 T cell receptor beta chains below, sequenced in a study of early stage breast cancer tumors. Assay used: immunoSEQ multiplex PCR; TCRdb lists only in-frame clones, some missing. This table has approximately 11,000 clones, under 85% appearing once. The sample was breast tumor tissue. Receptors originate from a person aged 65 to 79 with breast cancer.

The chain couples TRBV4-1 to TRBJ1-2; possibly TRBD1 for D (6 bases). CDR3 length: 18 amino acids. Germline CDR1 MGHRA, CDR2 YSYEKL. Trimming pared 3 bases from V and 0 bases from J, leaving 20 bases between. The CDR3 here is CASSQGRGEASTNYGYTF. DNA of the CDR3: TGCGCCAGCAGCCAGGGGAGGGGGGAAGCCAGCACTAACTATGGCTACACCTTC.

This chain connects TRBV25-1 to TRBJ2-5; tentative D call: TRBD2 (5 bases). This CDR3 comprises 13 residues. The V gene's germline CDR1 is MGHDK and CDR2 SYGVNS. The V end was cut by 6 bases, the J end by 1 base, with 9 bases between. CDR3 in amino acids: CASRRAVQETQYF. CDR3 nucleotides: TGTGCCAGCAGGAGGGCGGTCCAAGAGACCCAGTACTTC.

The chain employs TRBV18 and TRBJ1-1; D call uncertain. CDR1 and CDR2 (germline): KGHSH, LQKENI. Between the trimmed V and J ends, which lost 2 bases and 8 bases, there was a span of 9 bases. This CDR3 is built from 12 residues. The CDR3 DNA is TGTGCCAGCTCACCAGAGCCCTTCGAAGCTTTCTTT. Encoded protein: CASSPEPFEAFF.

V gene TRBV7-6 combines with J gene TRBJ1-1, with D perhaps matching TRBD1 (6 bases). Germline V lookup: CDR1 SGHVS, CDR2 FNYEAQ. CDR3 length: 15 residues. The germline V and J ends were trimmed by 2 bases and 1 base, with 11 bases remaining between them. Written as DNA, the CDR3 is TGTGCCAGCAGCTTACTCGGGGGGGCGAACACTGAAGCTTTCTTT. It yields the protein CASSLLGGANTEAFF.

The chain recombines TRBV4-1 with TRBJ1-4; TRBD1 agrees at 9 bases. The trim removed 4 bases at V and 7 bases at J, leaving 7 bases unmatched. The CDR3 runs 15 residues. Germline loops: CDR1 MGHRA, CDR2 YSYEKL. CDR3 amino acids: CASSRTGGSGEKLFF. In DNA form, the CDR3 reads TGCGCCAGCAGCCGAACAGGGGGCTCAGGTGAAAAACTGTTTTTT.

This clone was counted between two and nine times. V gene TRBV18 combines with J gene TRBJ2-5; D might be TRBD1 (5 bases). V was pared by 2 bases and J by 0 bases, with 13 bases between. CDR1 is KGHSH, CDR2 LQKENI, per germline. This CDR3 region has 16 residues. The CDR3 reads CASSPFPQGHQETQYF. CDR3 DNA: TGTGCCAGCTCACCATTTCCGCAGGGCCACCAAGAGACCCAGTACTTC. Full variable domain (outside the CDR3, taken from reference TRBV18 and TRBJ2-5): NAGVMQNPRHLVRRRGQEARLRCSPMKGHSHVYWYRQLPEEGLKFMVYLQKENIIDESGMPKERFSAEFPKEGPSILRIQQVVRGDSAAYFCASSPFPQGHQETQYFGPGTRLLVL.

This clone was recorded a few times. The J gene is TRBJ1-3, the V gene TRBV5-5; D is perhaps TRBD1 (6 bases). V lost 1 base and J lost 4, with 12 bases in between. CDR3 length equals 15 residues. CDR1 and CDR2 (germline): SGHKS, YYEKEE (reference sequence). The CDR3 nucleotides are TGTGCCAGCAGCTTGTACTGGACAGCAGGAAACACCATATATTTT. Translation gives CASSLYWTAGNTIYF.

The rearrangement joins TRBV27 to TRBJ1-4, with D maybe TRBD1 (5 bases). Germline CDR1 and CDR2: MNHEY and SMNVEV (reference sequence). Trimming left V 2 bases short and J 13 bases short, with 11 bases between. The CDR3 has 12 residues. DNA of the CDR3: TGTGCCAGCAGTTTAATGGCAGGGCCACTGTTTTTT. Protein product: CASSLMAGPLFF. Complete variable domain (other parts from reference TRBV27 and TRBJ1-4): EAQVTQNPRYLITVTGKKLTVTCSQNMNHEYMSWYRQDPGLGLRQIYYSMNVEVTDKGDVPEGYKVSRKEKRNFPLILESPSPNQTSLYFCASSLMAGPLFFGSGTQLSVL.

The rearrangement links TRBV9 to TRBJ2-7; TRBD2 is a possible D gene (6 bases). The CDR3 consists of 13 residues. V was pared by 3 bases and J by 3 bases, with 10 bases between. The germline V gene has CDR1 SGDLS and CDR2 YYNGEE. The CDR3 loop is CASSDGSRYEQYF. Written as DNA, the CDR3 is TGTGCCAGCAGCGACGGGAGTCGCTACGAGCAGTACTTC.

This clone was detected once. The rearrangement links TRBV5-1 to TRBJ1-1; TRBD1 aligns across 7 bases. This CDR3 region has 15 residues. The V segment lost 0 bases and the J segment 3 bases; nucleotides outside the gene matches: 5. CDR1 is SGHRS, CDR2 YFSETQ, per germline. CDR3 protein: CASSLGQGKHTEAFF. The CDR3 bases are TGCGCCAGCAGCTTGGGACAGGGTAAACACACTGAAGCTTTCTTT.

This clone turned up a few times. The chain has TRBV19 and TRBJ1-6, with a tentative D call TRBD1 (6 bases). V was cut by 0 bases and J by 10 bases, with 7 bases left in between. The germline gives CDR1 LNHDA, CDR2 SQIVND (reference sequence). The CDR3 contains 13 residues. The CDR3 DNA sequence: TGTGCCAGTAGTATAGAGGGGGCCTCACCCCTCCACTTT. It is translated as CASSIEGASPLHF.

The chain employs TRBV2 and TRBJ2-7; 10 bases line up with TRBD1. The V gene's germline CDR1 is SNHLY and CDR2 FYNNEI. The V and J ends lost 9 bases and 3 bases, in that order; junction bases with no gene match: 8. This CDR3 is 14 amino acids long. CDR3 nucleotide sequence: TGTGCCAGTTGCCCGGGGACAGGGGTCTACGAGCAGTACTTC. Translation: CASCPGTGVYEQYF. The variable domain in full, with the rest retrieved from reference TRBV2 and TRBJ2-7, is EPEVTQTPSHQVTQMGQEVILRCVPISNHLYFYWYRQILGQKVEFLVSFYNNEISEKSEIFDDQFSVERPDGSNFTLKIRSTKLEDSAMYFCASCPGTGVYEQYFGPGTRLTVT.

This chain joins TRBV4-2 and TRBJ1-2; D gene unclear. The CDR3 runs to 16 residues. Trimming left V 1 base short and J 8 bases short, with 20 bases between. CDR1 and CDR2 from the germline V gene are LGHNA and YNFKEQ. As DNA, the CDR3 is TGTGCCAGCAGCCAAGTTTCCAACGGGCGCCCGGGAGGCTACACCTTC. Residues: CASSQVSNGRPGGYTF.

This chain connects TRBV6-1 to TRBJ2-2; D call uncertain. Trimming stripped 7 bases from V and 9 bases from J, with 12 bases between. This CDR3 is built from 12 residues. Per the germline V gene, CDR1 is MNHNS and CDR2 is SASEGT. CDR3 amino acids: CASNGDSRELFF. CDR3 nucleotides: TGTGCCAGCAACGGTGATTCCAGGGAGCTGTTTTTT.

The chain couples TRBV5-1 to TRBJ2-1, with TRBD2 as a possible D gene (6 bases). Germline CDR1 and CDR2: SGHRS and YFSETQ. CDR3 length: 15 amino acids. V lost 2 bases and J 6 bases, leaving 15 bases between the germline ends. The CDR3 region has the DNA TGCGCCAGCAGCTTCGGCGGGACTGGGGGCAATGAGCAGTTCTTC. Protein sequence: CASSFGGTGGNEQFF.

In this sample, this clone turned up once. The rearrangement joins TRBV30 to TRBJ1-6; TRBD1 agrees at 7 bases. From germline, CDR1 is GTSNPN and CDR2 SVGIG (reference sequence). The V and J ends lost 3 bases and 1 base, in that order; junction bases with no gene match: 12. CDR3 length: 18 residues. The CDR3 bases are TGTGCCTGGAGGGACAGCGAGACAGGGCCATCCTATAATTCACCCCTCCACTTT. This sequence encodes CAWRDSETGPSYNSPLHF.

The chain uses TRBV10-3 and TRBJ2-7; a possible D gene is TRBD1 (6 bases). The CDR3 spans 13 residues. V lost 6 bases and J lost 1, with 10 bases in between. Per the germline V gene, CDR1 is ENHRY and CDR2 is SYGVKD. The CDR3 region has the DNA TGTGCCATCAGGGACAGCATATCCTACGAGCAGTACTTC. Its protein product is CAIRDSISYEQYF.

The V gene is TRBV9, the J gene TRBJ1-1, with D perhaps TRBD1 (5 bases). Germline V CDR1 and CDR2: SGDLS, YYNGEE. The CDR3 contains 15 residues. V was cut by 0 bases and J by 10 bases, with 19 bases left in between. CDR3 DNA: TGTGCCAGCAGCGTAGGGGGCCACCTGGGGTTAGGAGCTTTCTTT. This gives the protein CASSVGGHLGLGAFF.

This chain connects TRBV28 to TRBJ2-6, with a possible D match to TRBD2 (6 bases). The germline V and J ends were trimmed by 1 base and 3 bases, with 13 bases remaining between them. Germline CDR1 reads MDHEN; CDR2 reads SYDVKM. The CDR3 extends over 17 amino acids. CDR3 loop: CASSLYTGALGANVLTF. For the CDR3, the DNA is TGTGCCAGCAGTTTATATACGGGAGCACTTGGGGCCAACGTCCTGACTTTC.

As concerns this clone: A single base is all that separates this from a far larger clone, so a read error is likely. CDR3 residues: CASSQAGTGPQPQHF. The CDR3 DNA reads TGTGCCAGCAGCCAAGCCGGGACAGGGCCTCAGCCCCAGCATTTT. The chain uses TRBV4-2 and TRBJ1-5, with 9 positions matching TRBD1. Germline CDR1 LGHNA, CDR2 YNFKEQ. The trim removed 1 base at V and 6 bases at J, leaving 4 bases unmatched. The CDR3 contains 15 residues.

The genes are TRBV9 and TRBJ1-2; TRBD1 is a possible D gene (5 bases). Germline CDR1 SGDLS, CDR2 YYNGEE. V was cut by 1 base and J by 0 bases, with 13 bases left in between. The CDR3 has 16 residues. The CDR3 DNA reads TGTGCCAGCAGCGTAAGAGGTGGGGCCTCTAACTATGGCTACACCTTC. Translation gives CASSVRGGASNYGYTF.

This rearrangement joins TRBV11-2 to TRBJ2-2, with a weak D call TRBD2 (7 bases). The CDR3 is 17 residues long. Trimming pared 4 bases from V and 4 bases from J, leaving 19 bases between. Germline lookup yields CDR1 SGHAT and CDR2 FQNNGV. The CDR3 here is CASSSWGGREPTGELFF. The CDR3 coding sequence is TGTGCCAGCAGCTCGTGGGGGGGGCGGGAGCCCACCGGGGAGCTGTTTTTT. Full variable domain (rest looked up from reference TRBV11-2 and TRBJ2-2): EAGVAQSPRYKIIEKRQSVAFWCNPISGHATLYWYQQILGQGPKLLIQFQNNGVVDDSQLPKDRFSAERLKGVDSTLKIQPAKLEDSAVYLCASSSWGGREPTGELFFGEGSRLTVL.

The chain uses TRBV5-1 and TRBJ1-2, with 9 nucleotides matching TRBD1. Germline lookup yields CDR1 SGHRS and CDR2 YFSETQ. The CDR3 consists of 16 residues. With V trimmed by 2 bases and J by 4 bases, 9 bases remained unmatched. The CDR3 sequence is CASSFEPGQGFYGYTF. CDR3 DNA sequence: TGCGCCAGCAGCTTCGAACCGGGACAGGGATTCTATGGCTACACCTTC.

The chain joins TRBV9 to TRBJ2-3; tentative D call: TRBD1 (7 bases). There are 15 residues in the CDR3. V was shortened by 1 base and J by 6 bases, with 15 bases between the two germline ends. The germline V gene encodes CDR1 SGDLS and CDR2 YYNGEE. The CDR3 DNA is TGTGCCAGCAGCGTATTGCCCGCAGGGGGGGATACGCAGTATTTT. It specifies CASSVLPAGGDTQYF.

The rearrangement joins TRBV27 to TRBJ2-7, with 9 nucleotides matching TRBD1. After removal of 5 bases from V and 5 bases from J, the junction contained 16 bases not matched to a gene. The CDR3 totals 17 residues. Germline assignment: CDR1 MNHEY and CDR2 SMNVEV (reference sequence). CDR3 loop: CASSRQGELALGNEQYF. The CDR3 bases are TGTGCCAGCAGTCGACAGGGGGAACTCGCCTTGGGGAACGAGCAGTACTTC.

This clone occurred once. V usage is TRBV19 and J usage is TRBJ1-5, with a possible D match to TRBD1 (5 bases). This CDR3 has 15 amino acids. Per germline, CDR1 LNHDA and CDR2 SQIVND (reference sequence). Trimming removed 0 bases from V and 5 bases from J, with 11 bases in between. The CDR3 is CASSIDGGAYQPQHF. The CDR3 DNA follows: TGTGCCAGTAGTATAGACGGGGGAGCCTATCAGCCCCAGCATTTT. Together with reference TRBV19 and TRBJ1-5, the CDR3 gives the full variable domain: DGGITQSPKYLFRKEGQNVTLSCEQNLNHDAMYWYRQDPGQGLRLIYYSQIVNDFQKGDIAEGYSVSREKKESFPLTVTSAQKNPTAFYLCASSIDGGAYQPQHFGDGTRLSIL.

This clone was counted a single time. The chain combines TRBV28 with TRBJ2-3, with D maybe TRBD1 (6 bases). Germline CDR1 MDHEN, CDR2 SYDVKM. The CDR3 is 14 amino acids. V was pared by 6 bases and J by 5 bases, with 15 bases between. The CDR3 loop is CASSQWTARDTQYF. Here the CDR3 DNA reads TGTGCCAGCAGCCAATGGACAGCACGAGATACGCAGTATTTT.